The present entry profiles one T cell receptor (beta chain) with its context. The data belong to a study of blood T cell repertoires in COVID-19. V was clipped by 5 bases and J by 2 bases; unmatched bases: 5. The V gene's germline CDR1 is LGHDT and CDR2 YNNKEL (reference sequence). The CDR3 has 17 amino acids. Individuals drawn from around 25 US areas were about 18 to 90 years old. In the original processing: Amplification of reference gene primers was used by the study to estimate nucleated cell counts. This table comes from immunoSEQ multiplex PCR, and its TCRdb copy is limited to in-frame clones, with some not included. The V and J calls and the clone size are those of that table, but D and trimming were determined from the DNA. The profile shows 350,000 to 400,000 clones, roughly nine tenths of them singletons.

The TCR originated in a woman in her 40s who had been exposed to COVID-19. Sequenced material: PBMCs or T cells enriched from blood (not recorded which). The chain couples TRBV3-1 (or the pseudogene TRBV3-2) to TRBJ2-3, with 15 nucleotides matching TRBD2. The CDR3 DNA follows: TGTGCCAGCAGCGGCGGACTAGCGGGGGGGCCCACAGATACGCAGTATTTT. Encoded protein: CASSGGLAGGPTDTQYF.